The 23 T cell receptor beta chains reported below all come from one sample, sequenced in a study of TIL therapy for anti-PD-1-resistant metastatic lung cancer (dated by TCRdb to the early 2020s). The intended sense of this specimen's time point label: pre-treatment sample, taken before nivolumab and TIL therapy. Using bias-controlled multiplex PCR with the immunoSEQ v3 hsTCRB kit, the TCR beta CDR3 regions were amplified from genomic DNA. TCRdb re-hosts the immuneACCESS table, in-frame sequences only. Its copies lack some clones; in the studies checked, an unresolved V gene accounts for under half of them, and the cause for the rest is not known. The sample table contains fewer than 60,000 clones; only one count was recorded for about 86% of them. Of the sample, less than 6% is held by the ten largest clones. The material was blood, obtained at baseline. The receptors were gathered from a person aged 30 to 80 with non-small cell lung cancer.

The chain is built from TRBV28 and TRBJ2-7; D perhaps matches TRBD2 (6 bases). Germline V gives CDR1 MDHEN, CDR2 SYDVKM. V was shortened by 3 bases and J by 4 bases, with 13 bases between the two germline ends. The CDR3 has 14 residues. Here the CDR3 DNA reads TGTGCCAGCAGTTTCGGGGGTCGGGCATACGAGCAGTACTTC. It translates to CASSFGGRAYEQYF.

The chain couples TRBV7-2 to TRBJ1-4; 12 positions match TRBD1. This CDR3 is built from 17 residues. The V gene end was trimmed by 5 bases and the J gene end by 8 bases; junction bases not matched to a gene: 12. Looked up from germline, CDR1 is SGHTA and CDR2 is FQGNSA. CDR3 DNA: TGTGCCAGCAGCATATTCGGGACAGGGGGCGTTCGGGAAAAACTGTTTTTT. Its protein product is CASSIFGTGGVREKLFF.

The chain recombines TRBV25-1 with TRBJ1-1, with unresolved D. The CDR3 spans 14 residues. The germline V and J ends were trimmed by 3 bases and 2 bases, with 10 bases remaining between them. Per germline, CDR1 MGHDK and CDR2 SYGVNS. The CDR3 loop reads CASSDEGANTEAFF. CDR3 DNA sequence: TGTGCCAGCAGTGACGAGGGAGCAAACACTGAAGCTTTCTTT.

CDR3 loop: CASTRDRASGSGNTIYF. CDR3 DNA sequence: TGTGCCAGCACCCGGGACAGGGCATCCGGGTCTGGAAACACCATATATTTT. The chain recombines TRBV3-1 (or the pseudogene TRBV3-2) with TRBJ1-3; the match to TRBD1 covers 9 bases. Germline V gene data show CDR1 as LGHDT and CDR2 as YNNKEL (reference sequence). The CDR3 extends over 17 amino acids. J lost 1 base, V lost 7 bases, and 11 bases had no gene match.

V usage is TRBV18 and J usage is TRBJ1-2; tentative D call: TRBD1 (6 bases). V was shortened by 0 bases and J by 6 bases, with 11 bases between the two germline ends. Per the germline V gene, CDR1 is KGHSH and CDR2 is LQKENI. This CDR3 comprises 14 residues. Here the CDR3 DNA reads TGTGCCAGCTCACCACCGTCAGGGGTAGATGGCTACACCTTC. It is translated as CASSPPSGVDGYTF.

The genes are TRBV28 and TRBJ2-6; tentatively, D is TRBD2 (6 bases). In germline, CDR1 is MDHEN, CDR2 SYDVKM. Trimming removed 3 bases at V and 2 bases at J, with 8 bases between. The CDR3 contains 15 residues. CDR3 bases: TGTGCCAGCAGTTTTTCGGGGGCTGGGGCCAACGTCCTGACTTTC. Residues: CASSFSGAGANVLTF.

The chain has TRBV30 and TRBJ2-1, with unresolved D. V was pared by 0 bases and J by 3 bases, with 9 bases between. This CDR3 has 14 residues. Germline CDR1 reads GTSNPN; CDR2 reads SVGIG (reference sequence). The CDR3 loop reads CAWSVPGYYNEQFF. The DNA of the CDR3 is TGTGCCTGGAGTGTCCCAGGTTACTACAATGAGCAGTTCTTC.

This clone is judged medium-sized. The rearrangement uses TRBV29-1 and TRBJ2-3; D gene uncertain. This CDR3 comprises 13 residues. Looked up from germline, CDR1 is SQVTM and CDR2 is ANQGSEA. Trimming took off 7 bases at V and 2 bases at J, with 13 bases between the two ends. CDR3 region: CSEQQLPTDTQYF. CDR3 nucleotide sequence: TGCAGCGAACAACAGCTCCCCACAGATACGCAGTATTTT.

J is TRBJ1-1 and V is TRBV7-9; possibly TRBD1 for D (6 bases). CDR1 SEHNR and CDR2 FQNEAQ come from the germline V gene (reference sequence). The CDR3 covers 13 residues. Trimming pared 5 bases from V and 1 base from J, leaving 8 bases between. CDR3: CASSRGQNTEAFF. In DNA form, the CDR3 reads TGTGCCAGCAGCAGGGGACAGAACACTGAAGCTTTCTTT.

The J gene is TRBJ2-7, the V gene TRBV28, with D perhaps matching TRBD1 or TRBD2 (5 bases each). The CDR3 spans 16 residues. The germline CDR1 and CDR2 sequences are MDHEN and SYDVKM. Trimming left V 5 bases short and J 0 bases short, with 17 bases between. DNA for the CDR3: TGTGCCAGCAGTCCTCCCTGGGGACCGCTCTCCTACGAGCAGTACTTC. It encodes CASSPPWGPLSYEQYF.

The chain has TRBV27 and TRBJ2-7, with 7 positions matching TRBD2. In germline, CDR1 is MNHEY, CDR2 SMNVEV (reference sequence). There are 15 residues in the CDR3. J lost 0 bases, V lost 6 bases, and 8 bases had no gene match. Written as DNA, the CDR3 is TGTGCCAGCAGGAGCGCGCGGGGGACCTCCTACGAGCAGTACTTC. Translating gives CASRSARGTSYEQYF.

The rearrangement links TRBV18 to TRBJ1-1; TRBD1 might be the D (5 bases). V lost 4 bases to trimming and J lost 6 bases, with 15 bases between them. Germline values: CDR1 KGHSH, CDR2 LQKENI. This CDR3 is built from 14 residues. CDR3 sequence: CASSLKQEKSEAFF. The CDR3 nucleotides read TGTGCCAGCTCACTAAAACAGGAGAAGTCTGAAGCTTTCTTT. Looking up the rest from reference TRBV18 and TRBJ1-1 gives the full variable domain: NAGVMQNPRHLVRRRGQEARLRCSPMKGHSHVYWYRQLPEEGLKFMVYLQKENIIDESGMPKERFSAEFPKEGPSILRIQQVVRGDSAAYFCASSLKQEKSEAFFGQGTRLTVV.

The chain employs TRBV7-3 and TRBJ2-2; 7 nucleotides agree with TRBD2. Germline lookup yields CDR1 SGHTA and CDR2 FQGTGA. This CDR3 spans 15 amino acids. The V gene end was trimmed by 3 bases and the J gene end by 2 bases; junction bases not matched to a gene: 3. This chain's CDR3 is CASSLGGINTGELFF. The CDR3 nucleotides are TGTGCCAGCAGCTTGGGAGGGATAAACACCGGGGAGCTGTTTTTT.

This clone was counted a single time. The chain employs TRBV5-1 and TRBJ2-3; weak D call: TRBD1 (7 bases). The V gene's germline CDR1 is SGHRS and CDR2 YFSETQ. This CDR3 comprises 16 residues. The germline V and J ends were trimmed by 4 bases and 1 base, with 16 bases remaining between them. CDR3 region: CASSGRGASGTDTQYF. The DNA of the CDR3 is TGCGCCAGCAGCGGCAGGGGGGCGAGTGGCACAGATACGCAGTATTTT.

The J gene is TRBJ2-3, the V gene TRBV4-2; 8 bases match TRBD1. This CDR3 comprises 15 residues. CDR1 is LGHNA, CDR2 YNFKEQ, per germline. The V segment lost 5 bases and the J segment 0 bases; nucleotides outside the gene matches: 4. The CDR3: CASSNTGGSTDTQYF. The CDR3 nucleotides are TGTGCCAGCAGCAATACAGGGGGGAGCACAGATACGCAGTATTTT.

This chain connects TRBV4-2 to TRBJ2-7; TRBD1 is a possible D gene (5 bases). Germline CDR1 is LGHNA and CDR2 is YNFKEQ. The CDR3 consists of 17 residues. Trimming pared 0 bases from V and 3 bases from J, leaving 18 bases between. This chain's CDR3 is CASSQEIVTGTFYEQYF. CDR3 nucleotides: TGTGCCAGCAGCCAAGAGATTGTTACAGGCACCTTCTACGAGCAGTACTTC.

The J gene is TRBJ2-1, the V gene TRBV5-1, with 9 bases identical to TRBD1. V lost 4 bases, J lost 7 bases, and 12 bases stayed unmatched. CDR1 and CDR2 (germline): SGHRS, YFSETQ. The CDR3 is made up of 16 amino acids. The CDR3 loop is CASSPARTGVVNEQFF. CDR3 coding DNA: TGCGCCAGCAGCCCCGCGCGGACAGGGGTGGTGAATGAGCAGTTCTTC.

The chain combines TRBV7-2 with TRBJ2-7; D might be TRBD2 (7 bases). The CDR3 runs to 13 residues. Trimming left V 6 bases short and J 5 bases short, with 14 bases between. Germline CDR1 is SGHTA and CDR2 is FQGNSA. The CDR3 reads CASRRGAFDEQYF. The CDR3 bases are TGTGCCAGCAGACGGGGGGCCTTTGACGAGCAGTACTTC.

J is TRBJ2-7 and V is TRBV5-6; 10 bases fit TRBD1. The CDR3 is 17 amino acids. The germline V gene encodes CDR1 SGHDT and CDR2 YYEEEE. J was trimmed by 3 bases and V by 1 base; bases with no gene match: 10. The DNA for the CDR3 is TGTGCCAGCAGCTTGATCTCTGACAGGGGGCACGGCTACGAGCAGTACTTC. Protein sequence: CASSLISDRGHGYEQYF.

V and J are TRBV7-2 and TRBJ2-1; a weak D match, TRBD2 (5 bases). CDR3 size: 15 residues. Trimming cost V 6 bases and J 4 bases, with 16 bases left between them. Germline CDR1 SGHTA, CDR2 FQGNSA. The CDR3 is CASSPGERVYNEQFF. The CDR3 nucleotides are TGTGCCAGCAGTCCCGGGGAAAGGGTATACAATGAGCAGTTCTTC.

V is TRBV6-5 and J is TRBJ2-2; possibly TRBD2 for D (6 bases). Trimming shortened V by 7 bases and J by 3 bases, and 12 bases separated the two germline ends. Germline CDR1 reads MNHEY; CDR2 reads SVGAGI. The length of the CDR3 is 14 residues. CDR3 protein: CASMTGEDTGELFF. CDR3 DNA: TGTGCCAGCATGACGGGAGAGGACACCGGGGAGCTGTTTTTT.

On this clone: One end of the junction fails to match germline, which may point to a read error. The chain has TRBV3-1 (or the pseudogene TRBV3-2) and TRBJ2-4; the D call may be TRBD1 or TRBD2 (5 bases each). CDR3 length: 18 amino acids. Germline loops: CDR1 LGHDT, CDR2 YNNKEL (reference sequence). Here the CDR3 reads CASRHRDLRPMAKSIQYF. The CDR3 DNA follows: TGTGCCAGCCGACACCGGGACCTACGCCCAATGGCCAAAAGCATTCAGTACTTC.

This sequence joins TRBV28 and TRBJ1-4, with 7 bases matching TRBD1. The V gene end was trimmed by 6 bases and the J gene end by 8 bases; junction bases not matched to a gene: 6. CDR1 is MDHEN and CDR2 is SYDVKM in the germline V gene. The CDR3 totals 13 residues. This chain's CDR3 is CASSDRAGEKLFF. In DNA, the CDR3 is TGTGCCAGCAGCGACAGGGCGGGGGAAAAACTGTTTTTT.